The 26 T cell receptor beta chains given below trace back to one sample, sequenced in a study of T-cell reconstitution after alpha-beta-depleted transplantation in children. As it was prepared, the TCRbeta library received unique molecular identifiers. TCRdb re-derived calls from the PCR reads in MiXCR, one entry per CDR3 protein. The sample records some 200,000 distinct CDR3 sequences, 8% to 9.5% being singletons. The sample consisted of PBMCs from the stem cell graft donor, taken from the stem cell graft. Receptor source: a human donor who donated a stem cell graft to a child with acute lymphoblastic leukemia.

Only a few counts were recorded for this clonotype. The gene calls are TRBV13 and TRBJ2-6; a possible D gene is TRBD2 (5 bases). This CDR3 is 18 amino acids long. Trimming removed 3 bases from V and 0 bases from J, with 15 bases in between. CDR1 is PRHDT, CDR2 FYEKMQ, per germline (reference sequence). The CDR3 sequence is CASSFRIRETSGANVLTF. The CDR3 DNA reads TGTGCCAGCAGCTTTCGTATTAGGGAGACCTCTGGGGCCAACGTCCTGACTTTC.

The chain couples TRBV12-3 or TRBV12-4 to TRBJ1-1; no clear D. The CDR3 covers 12 residues. The V gene lost 6 bases and the J gene lost 5 bases, with 10 bases spanning the gap. For the CDR3, the DNA is TGTGCCAGCAGCCTCCGCTATACTGAAGCTTTCTTT. It specifies CASSLRYTEAFF.

In this sample, this clonotype turned up many times. The chain carries TRBV11-2 and TRBJ2-1; 7 bases line up with TRBD1. Per the germline V gene, CDR1 is SGHAT and CDR2 is FQNNGV. The J segment lost 1 base and the V segment lost 2 bases, leaving 8 bases of the junction unmatched. This CDR3 is built from 17 residues. CDR3 nucleotide sequence: TGTGCCAGCAGCTTAAATCCGACAGGGTTATCCTACAATGAGCAGTTCTTC. Residues: CASSLNPTGLSYNEQFF. The complete variable domain, with remaining parts taken from reference TRBV11-2 and TRBJ2-1, reads EAGVAQSPRYKIIEKRQSVAFWCNPISGHATLYWYQQILGQGPKLLIQFQNNGVVDDSQLPKDRFSAERLKGVDSTLKIQPAKLEDSAVYLCASSLNPTGLSYNEQFFGPGTRLTVL.

The table lists this clonotype with many counts. The J gene is TRBJ2-2, the V gene TRBV10-1; D is uncertain. Germline V gives CDR1 WNHNN, CDR2 SYGVQD (reference sequence). The CDR3 has 14 residues. With 3 bases removed from V and 3 bases from J, the gap between germline ends came to 8 bases. CDR3 residues: CASSERRYTGELFF. CDR3 nucleotide sequence: TGCGCCAGCAGTGAACGCAGATACACCGGGGAGCTGTTTTTT.

This clonotype has more than one count but fewer than ten. CDR3 bases: TGTGCCAGCAGTTTTTCGGCGACTAGCGGATACACCGGGGAGCTGTTTTTT. Protein product: CASSFSATSGYTGELFF. The chain recombines TRBV12-3 or TRBV12-4 with TRBJ2-2, with 9 bases aligning to TRBD2. This CDR3 spans 17 amino acids. J was trimmed by 3 bases and V by 3 bases; bases with no gene match: 8.

The V and J genes are TRBV12-3 or TRBV12-4 and TRBJ1-2; possibly TRBD1 for D (6 bases). Deletions cut 2 bases from V and 5 bases from J, with 12 bases between. This CDR3 contains 14 residues. The CDR3 region is CASSLRIRGYGYTF. DNA of the CDR3: TGTGCCAGCAGTTTAAGAATTAGGGGGTATGGCTACACCTTC.

This clonotype was seen a handful of times. The chain joins TRBV5-1 to TRBJ2-1; 7 bases agree with TRBD1. With V trimmed by 2 bases and J by 2 bases, 7 bases remained unmatched. The CDR3 totals 16 residues. The germline gives CDR1 SGHRS, CDR2 YFSETQ. This CDR3 reads CASSFGRDSPYNEQFF. The DNA of the CDR3 is TGCGCCAGCAGCTTTGGTCGGGACAGTCCCTACAATGAGCAGTTCTTC. Full variable domain (remainder filled in from reference TRBV5-1 and TRBJ2-1): KAGVTQTPRYLIKTRGQQVTLSCSPISGHRSVSWYQQTPGQGLQFLFEYFSETQRNKGNFPGRFSGRQFSNSRSEMNVSTLELGDSALYLCASSFGRDSPYNEQFFGPGTRLTVL.

This clonotype was seen many times. The chain is built from TRBV24-1 and TRBJ1-5, with D possibly being TRBD1 (5 bases). Germline loops: CDR1 KGHDR, CDR2 SFDVKD. V was trimmed by 4 bases and J by 4 bases, leaving 10 bases between them. This CDR3 contains 14 residues. CDR3 in amino acids: CATSDNDRNQPQHF. The CDR3 nucleotides read TGTGCCACCAGTGACAACGACAGAAATCAGCCCCAGCATTTT.

This clonotype was seen a handful of times. The chain links TRBV20-1 to TRBJ2-7, with a weak D call TRBD1 (6 bases). The ends were cut back, 7 bases at V and 4 bases at J, with 23 bases in the middle. The germline CDR1 and CDR2 sequences are DFQATT and SNEGSKA (reference sequence). This CDR3 has 15 residues. The CDR3 DNA reads TGCAGTGTACAGGGACGGGGCGGAACGGTTTACGAGCAGTACTTC. Translating it yields CSVQGRGGTVYEQYF.

In this sample, this clonotype turned up a few times. The chain joins TRBV20-1 to TRBJ1-2; no firm D call. Trimming shortened V by 5 bases and J by 2 bases, and 9 bases separated the two germline ends. Germline CDR1 DFQATT, CDR2 SNEGSKA (reference sequence). The CDR3 loop spans 12 amino acids. The CDR3 DNA follows: TGCAGTGCTGCGGGCTCCAACTATGGCTACACCTTC. It translates to CSAAGSNYGYTF.

This clonotype was detected many times. The V call is TRBV5-8, the J call TRBJ1-1; no reliable D call. The CDR3 loop spans 14 amino acids. V was clipped by 0 bases and J by 5 bases, with 11 bases between them. Germline values: CDR1 SGHTS, CDR2 YDEGEE. The CDR3 reads CASSLGGWETEAFF. CDR3 bases: TGTGCCAGCAGCTTGGGAGGGTGGGAAACTGAAGCTTTCTTT.

This clonotype has a handful of counts. This chain connects TRBV29-1 to TRBJ1-2; D gene uncertain. Germline CDR1 is SQVTM and CDR2 is ANQGSEA. V shed 6 bases and J shed 0 bases, with 14 bases lying between them. CDR3 length: 14 amino acids. The CDR3 DNA follows: TGCAGCGTCCCGAACGAGTCCGCTAACTATGGCTACACCTTC. Translated: CSVPNESANYGYTF.

This clonotype was counted between two and nine times. The chain combines TRBV5-1 with TRBJ1-1; no clear D. Trimming took 1 base from V and 2 from J, leaving 21 bases between them. The CDR3 sequence is 18 residues long. From germline, CDR1 is SGHRS and CDR2 YFSETQ. CDR3 sequence (DNA): TGCGCCAGCAGCTTGAAGGGTCAGCCCGAATTGAGCAACACTGAAGCTTTCTTT. Translated, it gives CASSLKGQPELSNTEAFF.

This clonotype was recorded a few times. This chain links TRBV7-8 with TRBJ2-3; 11 nucleotides match TRBD2. Germline trimming cut 5 bases from V and 7 bases from J; bases unmatched to any gene: 5. The CDR3 runs to 14 residues. The germline V gene encodes CDR1 SGHVS and CDR2 FQNEAQ. Here the CDR3 DNA reads TGTGCCAGCAGCGATAGCGGGGGGGCGAATACGCAGTATTTT. This gives the protein CASSDSGGANTQYF. Filled out from reference TRBV7-8 and TRBJ2-3, the complete variable domain reads GAGVSQSPRYKVAKRGQDVALRCDPISGHVSLFWYQQALGQGPEFLTYFQNEAQLDKSGLPSDRFFAERPEGSVSTLKIQRTQQEDSAVYLCASSDSGGANTQYFGPGTRLTVL.

V is TRBV5-1 and J is TRBJ2-2; 7 bases fit TRBD1. The CDR3 covers 14 residues. V lost 4 bases, J lost 7 bases, and 7 bases stayed unmatched. Germline assignment: CDR1 SGHRS and CDR2 YFSETQ. CDR3 amino acids: CASSPGQSVGELFF. CDR3 nucleotide sequence: TGCGCCAGCAGCCCGGGACAGTCGGTCGGGGAGCTGTTTTTT.

This clonotype was observed at least ten times. The chain employs TRBV4-1 and TRBJ1-5; D is possibly TRBD1 (5 bases). The CDR3 length is 16 residues. V shed 0 bases and J shed 6 bases, with 15 bases lying between them. Germline V gene data show CDR1 as MGHRA and CDR2 as YSYEKL. The CDR3 DNA reads as TGCGCCAGCAGCCAAGAGGGGCAGGGCCAGGGTCAGCCCCAGCATTTT. Encoded protein: CASSQEGQGQGQPQHF.

This chain connects TRBV12-3 or TRBV12-4 to TRBJ2-2; possibly TRBD1 for D (5 bases). V was trimmed by 8 bases and J by 6 bases, leaving 13 bases between them. CDR3 length: 13 amino acids. The CDR3 protein is CASLNGAAGELFF. In DNA form, the CDR3 reads TGTGCCAGCCTAAATGGGGCGGCCGGGGAGCTGTTTTTT.

This clonotype showed up many times. The rearrangement uses TRBV6-1 and TRBJ2-1; no clear D gene. Trimming took 5 bases from V and 1 from J, leaving 9 bases between them. Per germline, CDR1 MNHNS and CDR2 SASEGT. This CDR3 spans 14 amino acids. CDR3 protein: CASSQLGSYNEQFF. CDR3 bases: TGTGCCAGCAGTCAACTGGGGTCCTACAATGAGCAGTTCTTC.

This clonotype was counted many times. The J gene is TRBJ1-1, the V gene TRBV20-1; 7 bases align to TRBD1. The CDR3 contains 15 residues. J was trimmed by 3 bases and V by 3 bases; bases with no gene match: 10. Germline V CDR1 and CDR2: DFQATT, SNEGSKA (reference sequence). CDR3 protein: CSARDPGQSYTEAFF. The CDR3 coding sequence is TGCAGTGCTAGGGATCCGGGACAGTCGTACACTGAAGCTTTCTTT.

This clonotype was recorded many times. This chain connects TRBV7-9 to TRBJ1-1, with D possibly matching TRBD1 (6 bases). Trimming cost V 8 bases and J 0 bases, with 16 bases left between them. This CDR3 is built from 15 residues. The germline gives CDR1 SEHNR, CDR2 FQNEAQ (reference sequence). The CDR3 DNA reads as TGTGCCAGCTGTATTAGCGGACAGATGAACACTGAAGCTTTCTTT. Encoded protein: CASCISGQMNTEAFF.

This clonotype was counted at least ten times. V and J are TRBV4-1 and TRBJ1-1; no clear D gene. In germline, CDR1 is MGHRA, CDR2 YSYEKL. The CDR3 is 14 residues long. V shed 2 bases and J shed 4 bases, with 11 bases lying between them. CDR3 sequence (DNA): TGCGCCAGCAGCCAAAGTTCGCTTGGCACTGAAGCTTTCTTT. This sequence encodes CASSQSSLGTEAFF.

The CDR3 coding sequence is TGCGCCAGCAAGGGGAGCGGGGTGAACACTGAAGCTTTCTTT. Protein product: CASKGSGVNTEAFF. The chain combines TRBV5-1 with TRBJ1-1; a possible D gene is TRBD1 (5 bases). V was cut by 6 bases and J by 0 bases, with 12 bases left in between. Germline V gives CDR1 SGHRS, CDR2 YFSETQ. The CDR3 totals 14 residues.

The V and J genes are TRBV5-1 and TRBJ2-7, with D uncertain. CDR3 length: 15 residues. Trimming cost V 3 bases and J 3 bases, with 16 bases left between them. CDR1 and CDR2 (germline): SGHRS, YFSETQ. CDR3 region: CASSSIPGPYYEQYF. CDR3 nucleotide sequence: TGCGCCAGCAGCTCGATCCCGGGCCCCTACTACGAGCAGTACTTC.

In its sample, this clonotype was seen a few times. V and J are TRBV6-2 or TRBV6-3 and TRBJ2-1; 15 bases line up with TRBD2. The V gene end was trimmed by 6 bases and the J gene end by 0 bases; junction bases not matched to a gene: 15. The germline gives CDR1 MNHEY, CDR2 SVGEGT. The length of the CDR3 is 21 residues. CDR3 amino acids: CASRHTPGTSGGPSSYNEQFF. The DNA of the CDR3 is TGTGCCAGCAGACACACTCCCGGGACTAGCGGGGGGCCGAGCTCCTACAATGAGCAGTTCTTC.

This clonotype has at least ten counts. This rearrangement joins TRBV11-3 to TRBJ2-2; D not resolved. V lost 1 base, J lost 7 bases, and 13 bases lay in between. Germline CDR1 SGHNT, CDR2 YENEEA. The CDR3 spans 15 residues. CDR3 nucleotide sequence: TGTGCCAGCAGCTTAGTATCAGAAACGAGCGGGGAGCTGTTTTTT. Its translation is CASSLVSETSGELFF.

There are many counts of this clonotype. This chain joins TRBV29-1 and TRBJ1-1, with TRBD1 as a possible D gene (5 bases). This CDR3 is 13 amino acids long. Germline loops: CDR1 SQVTM, CDR2 ANQGSEA. V dropped 4 bases and J dropped 1 base, with 10 bases sitting between them. DNA for the CDR3: TGCAGCGTTGTCGGGACTTCGAACACTGAAGCTTTCTTT. Its translation: CSVVGTSNTEAFF.